Listed here is a single T cell receptor (beta chain). Its antigen is not known. CD45RO/CCR7/CD25/CD127/CD95/CD27 sorting isolated CD4+ naive, central memory, regulatory and stem cell-like memory cells. This sample stems from a study of beta chain features in type 1 diabetes. Study outcomes and limitations: Naive, central memory and Treg TCRB repertoires seemed to resemble each other more closely in patients than they did in healthy donors. People with Type 1 diabetes carried modestly yet significantly shorter TCRB CDR3s in all four CD4+ subsets.

Germline lookup yields CDR1 SGHRS and CDR2 YFSETQ. V gave up 4 bases and J gave up 6 bases, with 21 bases separating them. This CDR3 comprises 16 residues. The sequenced template was cDNA made from the entire isolated RNA. Sequencing was performed with immunoSEQ multiplex PCR; in TCRdb, only in-frame clones are kept and a portion is missing. The sample includes tens of thousands of clones, 66% seen only once; the top ten take under 2%. Source material: Tregs from blood. The origin of this receptor is a man aged 25 to 45 with type 1 diabetes. Some clones in this sample may be carry-over from other donors' samples. The rearrangement joins TRBV5-1 to TRBJ2-3; no reliable D call. Here the CDR3 DNA reads TGCGCCAGCAGCCGGATGGGCCCAACCCTCCCGGATACGCAGTATTTT. This gives the protein CASSRMGPTLPDTQYF.